The sample holds a few counts of the clone carrying this T cell receptor (beta chain). Its target is not known. The sample originates from a study of beta chain features in type 1 diabetes. Reverse transcribing all isolated RNA meant expressed TCRB transcripts were sequenced. Sequenced by immunoSEQ multiplex PCR; TCRdb stores in-frame clones only, minus some. The sample includes 310,000 or so clones, about a tenth of them seen just once. Points from the study as a whole: Whether TCRB rearrangement is influenced by HLA type went unresolved here. Shortening of TCRB CDR3s, moderate but significant, appeared in all four CD4+ subsets of Type 1 diabetes patients. With patients and controls alike, PCR might favor shorter templates to an equal degree.

A heparinised blood draw that averaged roughly 120 mL was obtained once from each donor. Purity of each sorted population was above 98%. The sample comprised central memory CD4+ T cells from blood. The TCR originated in a man younger than 40 with type 1 diabetes.

The CDR3: CASGLAQGRGTDTQYF. As DNA, the CDR3 is TGTGCTAGTGGTTTGGCACAGGGGAGGGGCACAGATACGCAGTATTTT. V usage is TRBV12-5 and J usage is TRBJ2-3; D possibly matches TRBD1 or TRBD2 (7 bases each). Per germline, CDR1 LGHNT and CDR2 FRNRAP. The CDR3 runs to 16 residues. V was trimmed by 1 base and J by 1 base, leaving 12 bases between them.